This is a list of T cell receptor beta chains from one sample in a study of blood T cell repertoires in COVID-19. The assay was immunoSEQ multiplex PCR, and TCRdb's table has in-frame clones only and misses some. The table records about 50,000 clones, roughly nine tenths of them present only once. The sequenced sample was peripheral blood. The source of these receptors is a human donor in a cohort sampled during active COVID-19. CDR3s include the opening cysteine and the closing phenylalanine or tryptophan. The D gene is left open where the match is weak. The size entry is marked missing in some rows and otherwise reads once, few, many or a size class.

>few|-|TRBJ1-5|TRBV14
TGTGCCAGCAGCCAAATTCCCGGTCAGCCCCAGCATTTT
CASSQIPGQPQHF
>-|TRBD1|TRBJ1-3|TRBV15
TGTGCCACCAGCAGGGACAGGACTGAAGGAAACACCATATATTTT
CATSRDRTEGNTIYF
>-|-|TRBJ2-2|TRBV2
TGTGCCAGCAGTGAAAGGACACCCACCGGGGAGCTGTTTTTT
CASSERTPTGELFF
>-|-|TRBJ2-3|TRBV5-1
TGCGCCAGCAGCTTGGATACAGCAGGCACAGATACGCAGTATTTT
CASSLDTAGTDTQYF
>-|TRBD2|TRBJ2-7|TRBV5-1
TGCGCCAGCAGACTAGCGGGTGACGAGCAGTACTTC
CASRLAGDEQYF
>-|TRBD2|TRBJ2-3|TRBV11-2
TGTGCCAGCAGCACAAACGGCGGGAGGGTGACAGATACGCAGTATTTT
CASSTNGGRVTDTQYF
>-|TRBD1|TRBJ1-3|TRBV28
TGTGCCAGCAGTTTTCGGGACAGGGTTGGAAACACCATATATTTT
CASSFRDRVGNTIYF
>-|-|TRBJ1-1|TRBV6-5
TGTGCCAGCAGTTACTCCGGGAGGACGGGGACTGAAGCTTTCTTT
CASSYSGRTGTEAFF
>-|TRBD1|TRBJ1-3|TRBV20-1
TGCAGTGCTAGTTGGACAGGAACTGGAAACACCATATATTTT
CSASWTGTGNTIYF
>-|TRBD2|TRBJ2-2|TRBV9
TGTGCCAGCAGCCCGACTATAAGCGGGGAGCATTCCGGGGAGCTGTTTTTT
CASSPTISGEHSGELFF
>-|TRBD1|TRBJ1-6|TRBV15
TGTGCCACCAGCAGGGGAACAGGGGGCTATAATTCACCCCTCCACTTT
CATSRGTGGYNSPLHF
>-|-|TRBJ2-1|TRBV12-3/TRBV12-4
TGTGCCAGCAGTTCTAACAGGGTTGAGCAGTTCTTC
CASSSNRVEQFF
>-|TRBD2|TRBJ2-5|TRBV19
TGTGCCAGTAGTATACGAACTAGCGGGAGGTCGGAGACCCAGTACTTC
CASSIRTSGRSETQYF
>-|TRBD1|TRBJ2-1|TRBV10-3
TGTGCCATCAGTGCCGGACAGGGTCACAATGAGCAGTTCTTC
CAISAGQGHNEQFF
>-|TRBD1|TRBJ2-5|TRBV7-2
TGTGCCAGCAGCCGGGACAGGGGCGGAGAGACCCAGTACTTC
CASSRDRGGETQYF
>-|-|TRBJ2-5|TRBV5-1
TGCGCCAGCAGCCCCGGGACACTACAAGAGACCCAGTACTTC
CASSPGTLQETQYF
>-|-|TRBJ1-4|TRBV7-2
TGTGCCAGCAGCCTTCTCTATCGGTCAACTAATGAAAAACTGTTTTTT
CASSLLYRSTNEKLFF
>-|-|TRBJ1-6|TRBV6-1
TGTGCCAGCAGTGAAAGGCAGGGGAATTCACCCCTCCACTTT
CASSERQGNSPLHF
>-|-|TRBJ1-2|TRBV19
TGTGCCACCACCCCGGGACACGCTAACTATGGCTACACCTTC
CATTPGHANYGYTF
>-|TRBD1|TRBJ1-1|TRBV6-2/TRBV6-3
TGTGCCAGCAGCCACCGACAGGGGAACACTGAAGCTTTCTTT
CASSHRQGNTEAFF
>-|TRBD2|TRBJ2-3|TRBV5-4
TGTGCCAGCAGCTTAACCCTAGCGGGGGACCTCACAGATACGCAGTATTTT
CASSLTLAGDLTDTQYF
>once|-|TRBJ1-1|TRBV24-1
TGTGCCACCAGTGATTCAGGCAGGGCGAGCACTGAAGCTTTCTTT
CATSDSGRASTEAFF
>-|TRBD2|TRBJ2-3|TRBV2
TGTGCCAGCAGTCCTAGGGCCAGCGGGGGTCTCTACACAGATACGCAGTATTTT
CASSPRASGGLYTDTQYF
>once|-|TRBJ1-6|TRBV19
TGTGCCAGTAGCACGAGAGACCGCCCGGACAACCCAGGCTCCTATAATTCACCCCTCCACTTT
CASSTRDRPDNPGSYNSPLHF
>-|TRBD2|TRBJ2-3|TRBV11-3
TGTGCCAGCAGCCCGGGACTAGCGGGAGTAGATACGCAGTATTTT
CASSPGLAGVDTQYF
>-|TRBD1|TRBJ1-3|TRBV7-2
TGTGCCAGCAGCTTAGGGGAGGCGATAACAGGGGGATACGGAAACACCATATATTTT
CASSLGEAITGGYGNTIYF
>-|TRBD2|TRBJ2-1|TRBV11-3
TGTGCCAGCAGCTTGGAGCGGGGGACGCATGAGCAGTTCTTC
CASSLERGTHEQFF
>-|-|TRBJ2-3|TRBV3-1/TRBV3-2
TGTGCCAGCAGCCCCTATGGGGGGAGCACAGATACGCAGTATTTT
CASSPYGGSTDTQYF
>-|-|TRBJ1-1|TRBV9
TGTGCCAGCAGCGTAGTTTCCCAGGGAAGCACTGAAGCTTTCTTT
CASSVVSQGSTEAFF
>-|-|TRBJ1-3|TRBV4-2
TGTGCCAGCAGCCAAGCCATCGGAACAGGATGGAACACCATATATTTT
CASSQAIGTGWNTIYF
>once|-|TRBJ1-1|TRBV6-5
TGTGCCAGCAGTTACTCGAGGATCACTGAAGCTTTCTTT
CASSYSRITEAFF
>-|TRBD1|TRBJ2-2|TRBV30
TGTGCCTGGAGGGGGACAGGAATCAACACCGGGGAGCTGTTTTTT
CAWRGTGINTGELFF
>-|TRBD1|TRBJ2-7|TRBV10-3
TGTGCCATCAGTCCCGGGACAGGGGGAACCTACGAGCAGTACTTC
CAISPGTGGTYEQYF
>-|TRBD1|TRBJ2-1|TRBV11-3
TGTGCCAGCAGTCGGACAGGGTATAATGAGCAGTTCTTC
CASSRTGYNEQFF
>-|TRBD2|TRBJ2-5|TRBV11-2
TGTGCCAGCAGCCTCAATGGGAGGGACCAAGAGACCCAGTACTTC
CASSLNGRDQETQYF
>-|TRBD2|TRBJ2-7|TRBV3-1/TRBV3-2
TGTGCCAGCAGCCTGGGCGGGGGGAGCTCCTACGAGCAGTACTTC
CASSLGGGSSYEQYF
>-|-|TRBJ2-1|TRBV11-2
TGTGCCAGCAGCTTAGTAGCGAACAATGAGCAGTTCTTC
CASSLVANNEQFF
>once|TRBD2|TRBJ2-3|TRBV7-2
TGTGCCAGCAGCTTAGGTGGACTAGCGTACACAGATACGCAGTATTTT
CASSLGGLAYTDTQYF
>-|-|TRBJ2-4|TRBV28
TGTGCCAGCAGTTCCCCTGGGGGGGCCGACAAAAACATTCAGTACTTC
CASSSPGGADKNIQYF
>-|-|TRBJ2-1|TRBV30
TGTGCCTGGACTCCGAGCTCCTACAATGAGCAGTTCTTC
CAWTPSSYNEQFF
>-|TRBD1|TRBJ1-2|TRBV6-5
TGTGCCAGCAGTTCTCCGGACAGGGCCTTTTACTATGGCTACACCTTC
CASSSPDRAFYYGYTF
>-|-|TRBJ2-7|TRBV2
TGTGCCGGAGATCCGACAGGAAAGAACGAGCAGTACTTC
CAGDPTGKNEQYF
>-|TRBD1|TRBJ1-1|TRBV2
TGTGCCAGCCGACAGGGGGCGCGCACTGAAGCTTTCTTT
CASRQGARTEAFF
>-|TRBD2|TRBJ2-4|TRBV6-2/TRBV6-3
TGTGCCAGCAGTGGAGGGACTAGCGGGAGCCCATGGGGGGTTGGCATTCAGTACTTC
CASSGGTSGSPWGVGIQYF
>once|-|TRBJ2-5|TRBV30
TGTGCCTGGAGTGAGGGTAGCGGTAGGGAGACCCAGTACTTC
CAWSEGSGRETQYF
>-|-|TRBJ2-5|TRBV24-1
TGTGCCACCAGTGACTTGCCGGGGACCCAGTACTTC
CATSDLPGTQYF
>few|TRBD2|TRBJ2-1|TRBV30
TGTGTCTGGGTTCGGGGCAGCGGGAGCTCCTACAATGAGCAGTTCTTC
CVWVRGSGSSYNEQFF
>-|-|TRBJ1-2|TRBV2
TGTGCCAGCAGTGAGCCCCGGGGGGGGAAGAACTATGGCTACACCTTC
CASSEPRGGKNYGYTF
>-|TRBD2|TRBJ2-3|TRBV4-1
TGCGCCAGCAGCCAAGACCCCTACCTAGCGGGGGTCACAGATACGCAGTATTTT
CASSQDPYLAGVTDTQYF
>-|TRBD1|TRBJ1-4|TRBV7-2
TGTGCCAGCAGCCCCAAGGGGGCCCGAGTGGGGGAAAAACTGTTTTTT
CASSPKGARVGEKLFF
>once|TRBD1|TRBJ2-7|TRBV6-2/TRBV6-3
TGTGCCAGCAGTCTCGACAGGGACTCCTACGAGCAGTACTTC
CASSLDRDSYEQYF
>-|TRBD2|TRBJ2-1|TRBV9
TGTGCCAGCAGCGGGAGCGGGGGGCCGATTAATGAGCAGTTCTTC
CASSGSGGPINEQFF
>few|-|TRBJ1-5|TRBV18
TGTGCCAGCTCACCAGCCGGGGTCGCGAATCAGCCCCAGCATTTT
CASSPAGVANQPQHF
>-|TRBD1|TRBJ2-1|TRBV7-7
TGTGCCAGCAGCCGGGACAGGGTCTACAATGAGCAGTTCTTC
CASSRDRVYNEQFF
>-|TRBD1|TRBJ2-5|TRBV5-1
TGCGCCAGCAGCTCGGCAAGGGACAGGGGAGAGACCCAGTACTTC
CASSSARDRGETQYF
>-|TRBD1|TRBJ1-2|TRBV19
TGTGCCAGTAGTGGGGACAGACTGGAGGGTGGCTACACCTTC
CASSGDRLEGGYTF
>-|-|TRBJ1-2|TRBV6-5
TGTGCCAGCACCGAGAATTTTGATGCATATGGCTACACCTTC
CASTENFDAYGYTF